A selection of T cell receptor beta chains follows, all from one sample in a study of human T cells and chemical hapten exposure. TCRdb re-called the RACE reads with MiXCR, one entry per CDR3 protein. The profile shows around 47,000 distinct CDR3 sequences, about 3.7% of them singletons. Source material: whole blood. These receptors originate from a human donor in good health. Some clones in this sample may be carry-over from other donors' samples. Both conserved end residues are part of each CDR3. A D gene is named only where the DNA matches it firmly. Not every row has a clone size; where given, it reads once, few, many or a size class.

D: TRBD1; size: .; V: TRBV29-1; J: TRBJ1-2; DNA: TGCAGCGTTGAAGATCTGGGACAGGGAGTTAACTATGGCTACACCTTC; CDR3: CSVEDLGQGVNYGYTF
D: TRBD1; size: .; V: TRBV5-1; J: TRBJ2-7; DNA: TGCGCCAGCACCCCTACCGGGACAGGGTTTAGTGAGCAGTACTTC; CDR3: CASTPTGTGFSEQYF
D: .; size: few; V: TRBV11-2; J: TRBJ2-7; DNA: TGTGCCAGCAGCTTAGAAACAGGGTACGAGCAGTACTTC; CDR3: CASSLETGYEQYF
D: TRBD2; size: many; V: TRBV5-4; J: TRBJ2-1; DNA: TGTGCCAGCAGCTTGGAAATAGCGGGAGGACTCAATGAGCAGTTCTTC; CDR3: CASSLEIAGGLNEQFF
D: .; size: few; V: TRBV28; J: TRBJ2-3; DNA: TGTGCCAGCAGGGTGGGGGTGAGAACAGATACGCAGTATTTT; CDR3: CASRVGVRTDTQYF
D: .; size: many; V: TRBV7-9; J: TRBJ2-2; DNA: TGTGCCAGCAGCTTAAACGTGAACACCGGGGAGCTGTTTTTT; CDR3: CASSLNVNTGELFF
D: .; size: many; V: TRBV3-1; J: TRBJ2-7; DNA: TGTGCCAGCAGCCAAGACAAGGCAGGGTACGAGCAGTACTTC; CDR3: CASSQDKAGYEQYF
D: .; size: many; V: TRBV20-1; J: TRBJ2-7; DNA: TGCAGTGCTAACACTCCCTCCCGACCGGGACACGAGCAGTACTTC; CDR3: CSANTPSRPGHEQYF
D: .; size: few; V: TRBV6-6; J: TRBJ2-2; DNA: TGTGCCAGCAGTTACTTTGAGGCCGGGGAGCTGTTTTTT; CDR3: CASSYFEAGELFF
D: .; size: many; V: TRBV29-1; J: TRBJ1-2; DNA: TGCAGCGTTGGATTAGGGTACGGCTACACCTTC; CDR3: CSVGLGYGYTF
D: TRBD2; size: many; V: TRBV7-9; J: TRBJ2-5; DNA: TGTGCCAGCAGCTCGTTCGGGACTAGCGGGATGGGGGAAGAGACCCAGTACTTC; CDR3: CASSSFGTSGMGEETQYF
D: .; size: .; V: TRBV20-1; J: TRBJ2-7; DNA: TGCAGTGCTAGTGGAATGGGACTGCCCTACGAGCAGTACTTC; CDR3: CSASGMGLPYEQYF
D: TRBD2; size: .; V: TRBV6-1; J: TRBJ2-1; DNA: TGTGCCAGCTCCGGACTAGCGGGAGCGTATGAGCAGTTCTTC; CDR3: CASSGLAGAYEQFF
D: TRBD2; size: few; V: TRBV20-1; J: TRBJ2-7; DNA: TGCAGTGGGACTAGCGTTGCCTACGAGCAGTACTTC; CDR3: CSGTSVAYEQYF
D: .; size: .; V: TRBV7-9; J: TRBJ1-2; DNA: TGTGCCAGCAGCCCACAATACATAGGTGGCTACACCTTC; CDR3: CASSPQYIGGYTF
D: TRBD1; size: many; V: TRBV14; J: TRBJ2-2; DNA: TGTGCCAGCAGCTTATTCAGGGGGCCCACCGGGGAGCTGTTTTTT; CDR3: CASSLFRGPTGELFF
D: TRBD2; size: few; V: TRBV20-1; J: TRBJ2-1; DNA: TGCAGTGCGGGGGGACTAGCGGGAAGGAGTGAGCAGTTCTTC; CDR3: CSAGGLAGRSEQFF
D: TRBD1; size: few; V: TRBV20-1; J: TRBJ2-7; DNA: TGCAGGATCCGGGACAGGGCCTCCTACGAGCAGTACTTC; CDR3: CRIRDRASYEQYF
D: TRBD1; size: many; V: TRBV29-1; J: TRBJ2-3; DNA: TGCAGCGCCTGGGACAGGAAGAGCACAGATACGCAGTATTTT; CDR3: CSAWDRKSTDTQYF
D: TRBD2; size: many; V: TRBV29-1; J: TRBJ2-5; DNA: TGCAGCGTTATAGCGGGAGTAGAGACCCAGTACTTC; CDR3: CSVIAGVETQYF
D: TRBD2; size: many; V: TRBV27; J: TRBJ2-1; DNA: TGTGCCAGCAGTATGGGACTAGCCAGAGAGCAGTTCTTC; CDR3: CASSMGLAREQFF
D: TRBD2; size: few; V: TRBV18; J: TRBJ2-7; DNA: TGTGCCAGCTCACCATCCCTAGCGGCCTCCTACGAGCAGTACTTC; CDR3: CASSPSLAASYEQYF
D: .; size: .; V: TRBV28; J: TRBJ2-6; DNA: TGTGCCAGCAGTTTTGGGACAATGAACGTCCTGACTTTC; CDR3: CASSFGTMNVLTF
D: .; size: few; V: TRBV18; J: TRBJ1-6; DNA: TGTGCCAGCTCACCACAGGGGTTGAATTCACCCCTCCACTTT; CDR3: CASSPQGLNSPLHF
D: TRBD1; size: many; V: TRBV14; J: TRBJ1-1; DNA: TGTGCCAGCAGCCAGGGACAGGGGGCATTTGCTGAAGCTTTCTTT; CDR3: CASSQGQGAFAEAFF
D: TRBD2; size: many; V: TRBV5-1; J: TRBJ2-7; DNA: TGCGCCAGCAGCCTGAAGCGGGAGCGGTACGAGCAGTACTTC; CDR3: CASSLKRERYEQYF
D: TRBD1; size: many; V: TRBV28; J: TRBJ1-4; DNA: TGTGCCAGCAGTTTCGGGACAGGGGCCTTTAATGAAAAACTGTTTTTT; CDR3: CASSFGTGAFNEKLFF
D: TRBD1; size: many; V: TRBV29-1; J: TRBJ1-1; DNA: TGCAGCGTTGTAGGGACAGAGGGAGCTTTCTTT; CDR3: CSVVGTEGAFF
D: TRBD2; size: many; V: TRBV7-9; J: TRBJ2-1; DNA: TGTGCCAGCAGTCTATATAGACCTAGCGGGAGTGTCTCCTACAATGAGCAGTTCTTC; CDR3: CASSLYRPSGSVSYNEQFF
D: .; size: many; V: TRBV28; J: TRBJ1-2; DNA: TGTGCCAGCACTGAAAAAGCTAACTATGGCTACACCTTC; CDR3: CASTEKANYGYTF
D: TRBD2; size: many; V: TRBV5-1; J: TRBJ2-5; DNA: TGCGCCAGCAGCATGCGACTAGCGGGAGCCCAAGAGACCCAGTACTTC; CDR3: CASSMRLAGAQETQYF
D: TRBD2; size: many; V: TRBV20-1; J: TRBJ2-4; DNA: TGCAGTGCCGAGGGACTAGCGGGAGGGCTAGCCAAAAACATTCAGTACTTC; CDR3: CSAEGLAGGLAKNIQYF
D: .; size: many; V: TRBV28; J: TRBJ1-1; DNA: TGTGCCAGCAGACCAGGGAGATGGACTGAAGCTTTCTTT; CDR3: CASRPGRWTEAFF
D: TRBD1; size: .; V: TRBV5-1; J: TRBJ1-6; DNA: TGCGCCAGCAGCTTGGATCACAGGGGGAATTCACCCCTCCACTTT; CDR3: CASSLDHRGNSPLHF
D: TRBD1; size: .; V: TRBV30; J: TRBJ1-4; DNA: TGTGCCTGGAGTGCTAAAGGGGGCAAGGGAAAACTGTTTTTT; CDR3: CAWSAKGGKGKLFF
D: .; size: many; V: TRBV24-1; J: TRBJ2-2; DNA: TGTGCCACCAGTGATTTCCAGTGGACCGGGGAGCTGTTTTTT; CDR3: CATSDFQWTGELFF
D: TRBD2; size: many; V: TRBV4-1; J: TRBJ2-1; DNA: TGCGCCAGCAGCCAACCCGGGACTAGCGGGAGAAATGAGCAGTTCTTC; CDR3: CASSQPGTSGRNEQFF